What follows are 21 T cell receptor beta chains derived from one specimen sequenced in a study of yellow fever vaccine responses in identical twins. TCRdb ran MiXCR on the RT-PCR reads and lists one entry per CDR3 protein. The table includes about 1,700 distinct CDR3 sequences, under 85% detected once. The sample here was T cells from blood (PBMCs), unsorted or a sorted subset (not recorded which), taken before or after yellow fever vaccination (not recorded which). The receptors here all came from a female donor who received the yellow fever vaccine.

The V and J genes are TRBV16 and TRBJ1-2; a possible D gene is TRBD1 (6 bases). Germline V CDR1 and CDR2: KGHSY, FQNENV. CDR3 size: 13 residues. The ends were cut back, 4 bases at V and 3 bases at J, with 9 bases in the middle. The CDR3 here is CASSPDSYYGYTF. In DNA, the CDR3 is TGTGCCAGCAGCCCGGACAGTTACTATGGCTACACCTTC.

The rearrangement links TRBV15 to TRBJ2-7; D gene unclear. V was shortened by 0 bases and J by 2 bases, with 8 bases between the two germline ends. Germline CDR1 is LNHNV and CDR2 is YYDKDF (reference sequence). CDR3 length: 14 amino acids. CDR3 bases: TGTGCCACCAGCAGAGATCGCCGTGCCTACGAGCAGTACTTC. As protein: CATSRDRRAYEQYF.

The CDR3 is CAWNGPQVEDYGYTF. The CDR3 bases are TGTGCCTGGAACGGACCGCAGGTTGAGGACTATGGCTACACCTTC. This sequence joins TRBV30 and TRBJ1-2; no definite D call. V shed 4 bases and J shed 3 bases, with 18 bases lying between them. This CDR3 has 15 amino acids. The germline V gene has CDR1 GTSNPN and CDR2 SVGIG (reference sequence).

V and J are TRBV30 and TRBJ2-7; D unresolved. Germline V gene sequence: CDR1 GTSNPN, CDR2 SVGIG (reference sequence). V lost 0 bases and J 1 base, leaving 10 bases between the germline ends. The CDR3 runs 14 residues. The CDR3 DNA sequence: TGTGCCTGGAGTGTACTTGACGGGTCCTACGAGCAGTACTTC. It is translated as CAWSVLDGSYEQYF.

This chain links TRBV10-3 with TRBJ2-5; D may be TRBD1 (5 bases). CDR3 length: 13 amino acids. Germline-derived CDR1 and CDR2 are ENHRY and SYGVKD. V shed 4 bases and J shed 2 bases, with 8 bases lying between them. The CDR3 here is CAISVPGQETQYF. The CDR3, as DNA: TGTGCCATCAGTGTACCAGGGCAAGAGACCCAGTACTTC.

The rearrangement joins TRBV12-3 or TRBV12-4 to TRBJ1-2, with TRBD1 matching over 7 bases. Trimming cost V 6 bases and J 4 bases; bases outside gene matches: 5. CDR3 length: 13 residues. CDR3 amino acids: CASRGQVPYGYTF. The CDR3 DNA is TGTGCCAGCAGAGGACAGGTCCCCTATGGCTACACCTTC.

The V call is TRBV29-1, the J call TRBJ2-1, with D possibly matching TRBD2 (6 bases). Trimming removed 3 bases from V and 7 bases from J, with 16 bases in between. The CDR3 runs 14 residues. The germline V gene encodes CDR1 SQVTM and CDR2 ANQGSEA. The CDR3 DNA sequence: TGCAGCGTTGATTCGGACTATTCTTGGAATGAGCAGTTCTTC. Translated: CSVDSDYSWNEQFF.

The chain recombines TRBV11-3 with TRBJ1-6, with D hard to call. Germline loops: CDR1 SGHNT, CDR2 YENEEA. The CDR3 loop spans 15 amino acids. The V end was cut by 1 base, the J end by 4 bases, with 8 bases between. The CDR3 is CASSLGSSYNSPLHF. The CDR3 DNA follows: TGTGCCAGCAGCTTAGGCAGCTCATATAATTCACCCCTCCACTTT.

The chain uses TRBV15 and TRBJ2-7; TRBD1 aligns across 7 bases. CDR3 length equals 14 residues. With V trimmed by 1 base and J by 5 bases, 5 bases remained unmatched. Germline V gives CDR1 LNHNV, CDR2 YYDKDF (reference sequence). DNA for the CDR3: TGTGCCACCAGCAGAGGACAGGGCCGGGACGAGCAGTACTTC. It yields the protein CATSRGQGRDEQYF.

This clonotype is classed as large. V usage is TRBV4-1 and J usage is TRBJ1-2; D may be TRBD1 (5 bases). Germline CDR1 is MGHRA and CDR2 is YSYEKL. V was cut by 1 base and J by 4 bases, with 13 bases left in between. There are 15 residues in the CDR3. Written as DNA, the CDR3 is TGCGCCAGCAGCCAAGTGGCAGGGACCAGCTATGGCTACACCTTC. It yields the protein CASSQVAGTSYGYTF.

The CDR3 DNA is TGTGCCAGCAGTTTCGGGGCTGGGGGGCAATACAATGAGCAGTTCTTC. This gives the protein CASSFGAGGQYNEQFF. The V call is TRBV12-3 or TRBV12-4, the J call TRBJ2-1; either TRBD1 or TRBD2 may fit D (6 bases each). The germline V and J ends were trimmed by 3 bases and 4 bases, with 16 bases remaining between them. The CDR3 spans 16 residues.

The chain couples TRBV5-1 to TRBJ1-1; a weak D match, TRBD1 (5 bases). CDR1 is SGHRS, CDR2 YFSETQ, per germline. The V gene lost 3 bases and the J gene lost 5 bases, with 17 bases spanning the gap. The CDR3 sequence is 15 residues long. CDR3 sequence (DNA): TGCGCCAGCAGCTCGGACCCCGGGACCGCAACTGAAGCTTTCTTT. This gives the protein CASSSDPGTATEAFF.

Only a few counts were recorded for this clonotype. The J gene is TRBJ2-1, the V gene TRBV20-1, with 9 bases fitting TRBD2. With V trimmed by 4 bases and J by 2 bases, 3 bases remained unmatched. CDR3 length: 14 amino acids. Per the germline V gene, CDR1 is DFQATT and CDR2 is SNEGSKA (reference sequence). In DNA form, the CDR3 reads TGCAGTGCTACGCGGGGGGGCGCCTACAATGAGCAGTTCTTC. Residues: CSATRGGAYNEQFF.

CDR3 residues: CASSPTTDSQETQYF. CDR3 in DNA: TGTGCCAGCAGCCCAACAACGGACAGTCAAGAGACCCAGTACTTC. The chain recombines TRBV11-3 with TRBJ2-5; D perhaps matches TRBD1 (6 bases). The V end lost 5 bases, the J end lost 2 bases, and 15 bases lay between the germline ends. CDR3 length: 15 residues. CDR1 and CDR2 (germline): SGHNT, YENEEA.

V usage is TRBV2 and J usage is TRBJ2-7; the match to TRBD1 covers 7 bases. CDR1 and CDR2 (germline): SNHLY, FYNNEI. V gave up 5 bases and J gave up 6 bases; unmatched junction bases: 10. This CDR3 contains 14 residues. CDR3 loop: CASSRQGEGPEQYF. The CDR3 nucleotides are TGTGCCAGCAGTAGACAGGGCGAGGGTCCCGAGCAGTACTTC.

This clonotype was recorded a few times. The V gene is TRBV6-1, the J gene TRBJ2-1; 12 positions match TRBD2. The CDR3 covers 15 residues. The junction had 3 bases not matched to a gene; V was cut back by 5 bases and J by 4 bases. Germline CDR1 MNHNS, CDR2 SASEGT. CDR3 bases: TGTGCCAGCAGTCTGACTAGCGGGAGTTACAATGAGCAGTTCTTC. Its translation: CASSLTSGSYNEQFF.

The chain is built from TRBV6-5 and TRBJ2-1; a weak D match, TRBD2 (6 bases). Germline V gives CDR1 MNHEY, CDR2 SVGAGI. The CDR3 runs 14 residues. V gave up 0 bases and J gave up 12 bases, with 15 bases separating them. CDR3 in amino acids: CASSYSRQGGRQFF. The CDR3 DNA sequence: TGTGCCAGCAGTTACTCGCGCCAGGGAGGTAGGCAGTTCTTC.

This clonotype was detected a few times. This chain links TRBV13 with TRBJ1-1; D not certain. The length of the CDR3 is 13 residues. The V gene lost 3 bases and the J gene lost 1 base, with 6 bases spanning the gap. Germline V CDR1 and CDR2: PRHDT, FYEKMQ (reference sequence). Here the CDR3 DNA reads TGTGCCAGCAGCTTTGGATCGAACACTGAAGCTTTCTTT. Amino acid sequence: CASSFGSNTEAFF.

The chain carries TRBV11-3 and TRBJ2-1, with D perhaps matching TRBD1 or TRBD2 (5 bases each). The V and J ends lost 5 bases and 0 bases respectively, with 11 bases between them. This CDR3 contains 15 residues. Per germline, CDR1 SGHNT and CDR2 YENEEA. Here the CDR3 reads CASSPGTSSYNEQFF. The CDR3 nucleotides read TGTGCCAGCAGCCCCGGGACGAGCTCCTACAATGAGCAGTTCTTC.

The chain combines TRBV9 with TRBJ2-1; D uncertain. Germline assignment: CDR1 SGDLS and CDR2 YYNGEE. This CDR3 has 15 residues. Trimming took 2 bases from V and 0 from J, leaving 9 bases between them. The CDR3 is CASSVGQPSYNEQFF. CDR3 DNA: TGTGCCAGCAGCGTCGGGCAGCCCTCCTACAATGAGCAGTTCTTC.

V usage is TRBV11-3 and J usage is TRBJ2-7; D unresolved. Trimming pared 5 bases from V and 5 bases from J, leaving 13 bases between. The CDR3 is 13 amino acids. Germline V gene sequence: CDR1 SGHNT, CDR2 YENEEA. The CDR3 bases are TGTGCCAGCAGCCCACCAACCCCCAACGAGCAGTACTTC. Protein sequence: CASSPPTPNEQYF.